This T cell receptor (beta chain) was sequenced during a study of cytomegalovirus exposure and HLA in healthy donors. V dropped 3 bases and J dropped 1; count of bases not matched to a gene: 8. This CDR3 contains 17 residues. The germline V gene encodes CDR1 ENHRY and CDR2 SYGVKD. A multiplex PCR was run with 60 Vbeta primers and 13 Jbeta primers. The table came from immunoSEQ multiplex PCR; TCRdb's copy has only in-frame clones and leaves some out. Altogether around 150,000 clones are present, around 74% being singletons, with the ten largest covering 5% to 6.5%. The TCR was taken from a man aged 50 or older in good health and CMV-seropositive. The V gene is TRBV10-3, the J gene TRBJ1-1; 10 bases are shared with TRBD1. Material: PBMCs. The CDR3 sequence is CAISDPGQGGANTEAFF. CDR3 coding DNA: TGTGCCATCAGTGACCCCGGACAGGGGGGGGCGAACACTGAAGCTTTCTTT.